The 21 T cell receptor beta chains presented below share a single source sample, sequenced in a study of T cell responses to AZD1222 COVID-19 vaccine. Using immunoSEQ multiplex PCR, the repertoire was profiled, and TCRdb retains in-frame clones only, with some absent. The sample contains about 180,000 clones, about 91% of which appear only once. The sample here was peripheral blood, taken on day 0 of AZD1222 vaccination. These TCRs come from an adult in good health.

The rearrangement links TRBV29-1 to TRBJ1-5; the D is unclear. Trimming shortened V by 7 bases and J by 8 bases, and 21 bases separated the two germline ends. CDR1 and CDR2 from the germline V gene are SQVTM and ANQGSEA. The CDR3 loop spans 14 amino acids. The CDR3 bases are TGCAGCGCCGACCTGGGGTCGCGTGTAGAGCCCCAGCATTTT. Amino acid sequence: CSADLGSRVEPQHF.

For the CDR3, the DNA is TGTGCCACCAGTGATTTGCTATTGGGACAGCAGAATGGCTACACCTTC. Its protein product is CATSDLLLGQQNGYTF. V gene TRBV24-1 combines with J gene TRBJ1-2; 7 bases are shared with TRBD1. The CDR3 covers 16 residues. The ends lost 0 bases at V and 6 bases at J; junction bases unmatched: 9. Germline V gives CDR1 KGHDR, CDR2 SFDVKD.

V gene TRBV5-1 combines with J gene TRBJ2-3; no reliable D call. The length of the CDR3 is 11 residues. Between the trimmed V and J ends, which lost 0 bases and 4 bases, there was a span of 0 bases. Germline V gene sequence: CDR1 SGHRS, CDR2 YFSETQ. The CDR3, as DNA: TGCGCCAGCAGCTTGGCAGATACGCAGTATTTT. Protein sequence: CASSLADTQYF.

This chain links TRBV3-1 (or the pseudogene TRBV3-2) with TRBJ2-5; 7 nucleotides agree with TRBD2. Unmatched junction bases numbered 13, after V lost 1 base and J lost 5 bases. This CDR3 has 17 residues. Germline CDR1 is LGHDT and CDR2 is YNNKEL (reference sequence). CDR3 coding DNA: TGTGCCAGCAGCCAAGTAACCGGGATAATAGCGGGCGAGACCCAGTACTTC. It is translated as CASSQVTGIIAGETQYF.

The rearrangement joins TRBV6-6 to TRBJ2-5; 10 positions agree with TRBD1. Germline CDR1 is MNHNY and CDR2 is SVGAGI (reference sequence). The V and J ends lost 2 bases and 5 bases, in that order; junction bases with no gene match: 8. CDR3 size: 16 residues. The CDR3 DNA follows: TGTGCCAGCAGTTACGCACGACAGGGGGCGGGGGAGACCCAGTACTTC. This encodes CASSYARQGAGETQYF.

The chain combines TRBV5-4 with TRBJ2-5; D is possibly TRBD1 or TRBD2 (5 bases each). The germline CDR1 and CDR2 sequences are SGHNT and YYREEE (reference sequence). V lost 1 base to trimming and J lost 4 bases, with 14 bases between them. The CDR3 is 15 residues long. Here the CDR3 reads CASSLSGLRGETQYF. The CDR3 nucleotides are TGTGCCAGCAGCTTGTCGGGGCTCAGAGGAGAGACCCAGTACTTC.

This clone has just one count. This rearrangement joins TRBV5-4 to TRBJ2-3; TRBD2 might be the D (6 bases). The CDR3 covers 10 residues. Trimming removed 10 bases from V and 6 bases from J, with 9 bases in between. CDR1 and CDR2 from the germline V gene are SGHNT and YYREEE (reference sequence). The DNA for the CDR3 is TGTGCCGGGGGGAGGGATACGCAGTATTTT. Translation: CAGGRDTQYF.

This clone is a singleton in its sample. V is TRBV19 and J is TRBJ1-1; the D gene is possibly TRBD1 (6 bases). Looked up from germline, CDR1 is LNHDA and CDR2 is SQIVND (reference sequence). The CDR3 is 13 amino acids. V lost 5 bases and J 7 bases, leaving 14 bases between the germline ends. The CDR3 coding sequence is TGTGCCAGTAGTGAGCAGGGGATGGTTGAAGCTTTCTTT. Residues: CASSEQGMVEAFF. Combining the CDR3 with reference TRBV19 and TRBJ1-1 gives the whole variable domain DGGITQSPKYLFRKEGQNVTLSCEQNLNHDAMYWYRQDPGQGLRLIYYSQIVNDFQKGDIAEGYSVSREKKESFPLTVTSAQKNPTAFYLCASSEQGMVEAFFGQGTRLTVV.

The chain recombines TRBV2 with TRBJ2-4, with D tentatively TRBD1 (5 bases). The CDR3 has 16 amino acids. Trimming pared 6 bases from V and 1 base from J, leaving 16 bases between. The germline gives CDR1 SNHLY, CDR2 FYNNEI. CDR3 protein: CASRTVRTPAKNIQYF. In DNA, the CDR3 is TGTGCCAGCAGGACCGTCAGGACACCGGCCAAAAACATTCAGTACTTC.

The chain recombines TRBV19 with TRBJ2-5; D unclear. CDR1 and CDR2 (germline): LNHDA, SQIVND (reference sequence). There are 12 residues in the CDR3. The V end lost 7 bases, the J end lost 2 bases, and 8 bases lay between the germline ends. The CDR3 is CASIGGQETQYF. The CDR3 DNA follows: TGTGCCAGTATTGGCGGTCAAGAGACCCAGTACTTC.

This clone has only one observation. The V gene is TRBV28, the J gene TRBJ1-5, with D perhaps TRBD1 (5 bases). There are 15 residues in the CDR3. V shed 4 bases and J shed 6 bases, with 16 bases lying between them. Germline V lookup: CDR1 MDHEN, CDR2 SYDVKM. CDR3 loop: CASSSRQGSGQPQHF. Written as DNA, the CDR3 is TGTGCCAGCAGTTCAAGGCAGGGATCGGGTCAGCCCCAGCATTTT. Together with reference TRBV28 and TRBJ1-5, the CDR3 gives the full variable domain: DVKVTQSSRYLVKRTGEKVFLECVQDMDHENMFWYRQDPGLGLRLIYFSYDVKMKEKGDIPEGYSVSREKKERFSLILESASTNQTSMYLCASSSRQGSGQPQHFGDGTRLSIL.

The CDR3 bases are TGTGCCAGCAGTTACCAAGGCTTGACTCAGCCCCAGCATTTT. Protein: CASSYQGLTQPQHF. The V call is TRBV6-2 or TRBV6-3, the J call TRBJ1-5, with unresolved D. Trimming took off 2 bases at V and 6 bases at J, with 11 bases between the two ends. The CDR3 is made up of 14 amino acids. Germline CDR1 reads MNHEY; CDR2 reads SVGEGT.

Points on this clone: At one of its ends the junction is not consistent with the germline gene, which may arise from a read error. The rearrangement uses TRBV6-6 and TRBJ1-4; possibly TRBD1 for D (5 bases). Germline CDR1 MNHNY, CDR2 SVGAGI (reference sequence). This CDR3 spans 11 amino acids. For the CDR3, the DNA is TGTGCCAGCAGTCGCTCGGACAAAAAAATCTTT. Residues: CASSRSDKKIF.

This clone came up once. This chain links TRBV9 with TRBJ2-1, with 11 bases identical to TRBD1. V trimming: 7 bases; J trimming: 1 base; junction bases outside the gene matches: 4. The CDR3 is 15 amino acids. CDR1 is SGDLS and CDR2 is YYNGEE in the germline V gene. CDR3 in amino acids: CASGGQGASYNEQFF. DNA for the CDR3: TGTGCCAGCGGTGGACAGGGGGCTTCCTACAATGAGCAGTTCTTC.

The genes are TRBV7-9 and TRBJ2-7; 8 positions match TRBD1. The junction had 5 bases not matched to a gene; V was cut back by 2 bases and J by 2 bases. From germline, CDR1 is SEHNR and CDR2 FQNEAQ (reference sequence). The CDR3 sequence is 15 residues long. The CDR3: CASSLTWDRPYEQYF. DNA for the CDR3: TGTGCCAGCAGCTTAACGTGGGACAGGCCCTACGAGCAGTACTTC.

This clone was detected only once. V usage is TRBV5-5 and J usage is TRBJ2-7; D uncertain. V lost 5 bases and J lost 4, with 19 bases in between. CDR1 and CDR2 (germline): SGHKS, YYEKEE (reference sequence). CDR3 length equals 15 residues. As DNA, the CDR3 is TGTGCCAGCAGACGTGGGCGGCCTGCGTTTTACGAGCAGTACTTC. Translation: CASRRGRPAFYEQYF. Combining the CDR3 with reference TRBV5-5 and TRBJ2-7 gives the whole variable domain DAGVTQSPTHLIKTRGQQVTLRCSPISGHKSVSWYQQVLGQGPQFIFQYYEKEERGRGNFPDRFSARQFPNYSSELNVNALLLGDSALYLCASRRGRPAFYEQYFGPGTRLTVT.

The rearrangement links TRBV2 to TRBJ2-3; TRBD2 might be the D (5 bases). The CDR3 covers 15 residues. The germline V and J ends were trimmed by 4 bases and 0 bases, with 11 bases remaining between them. Germline V CDR1 and CDR2: SNHLY, FYNNEI. Here the CDR3 DNA reads TGTGCCAGCAGTGGGAGGACCCGGAGCACAGATACGCAGTATTTT. This sequence encodes CASSGRTRSTDTQYF.

V usage is TRBV9 and J usage is TRBJ2-7; a weak D match, TRBD2 (5 bases). Germline assignment: CDR1 SGDLS and CDR2 YYNGEE. The germline V and J ends were trimmed by 3 bases and 6 bases, with 16 bases remaining between them. CDR3 length equals 14 residues. CDR3 protein: CASSAASEESEQYF. CDR3 sequence (DNA): TGTGCCAGCAGCGCAGCCTCGGAGGAGAGCGAGCAGTACTTC.

The CDR3 nucleotides are TGTGCCAGCAGCCAACCCGACAGGGCCATCCCCGGGGAGCTGTTTTTT. Translation gives CASSQPDRAIPGELFF. The rearrangement links TRBV3-1 (or the pseudogene TRBV3-2) to TRBJ2-2, with 7 bases aligning to TRBD1. V lost 2 bases, J lost 6 bases, and 9 bases stayed unmatched. The CDR3 length is 16 residues. The germline gives CDR1 LGHDT, CDR2 YNNKEL (reference sequence).

This clone was observed a single time. The CDR3 DNA sequence: TGTGCCAGCAGCGCCGATTCCGGGACAGGGTTCGGCTATGGCTACACCTTC. This encodes CASSADSGTGFGYGYTF. The chain recombines TRBV9 with TRBJ1-2; 9 bases agree with TRBD1. The ends lost 3 bases at V and 4 bases at J; junction bases unmatched: 13. The V gene's germline CDR1 is SGDLS and CDR2 YYNGEE. This CDR3 comprises 17 residues.

V and J are TRBV5-8 and TRBJ2-3; tentative D call: TRBD2 (5 bases). Germline CDR1 and CDR2: SGHTS and YDEGEE. With 0 bases removed from V and 0 bases from J, the gap between germline ends came to 20 bases. The CDR3 runs to 19 residues. DNA of the CDR3: TGTGCCAGCAGCTTGGCCATCGCGACTACCGGGCCAAGCACAGATACGCAGTATTTT. Protein: CASSLAIATTGPSTDTQYF.